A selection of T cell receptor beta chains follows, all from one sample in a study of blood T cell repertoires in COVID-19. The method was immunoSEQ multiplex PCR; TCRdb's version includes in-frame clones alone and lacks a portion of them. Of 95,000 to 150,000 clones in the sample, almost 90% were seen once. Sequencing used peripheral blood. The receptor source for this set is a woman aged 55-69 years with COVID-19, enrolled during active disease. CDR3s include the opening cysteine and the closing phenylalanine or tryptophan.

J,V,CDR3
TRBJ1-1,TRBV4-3,CASSQELRGTEAFF
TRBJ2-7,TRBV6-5,CASRHNREIYEQYF
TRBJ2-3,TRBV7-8,CASSSPTGGSTDTQYF
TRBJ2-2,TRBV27,CASSLGTGYTGELFF
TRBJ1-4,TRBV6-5,CAIRAHLTNEKLFF
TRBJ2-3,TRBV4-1,CASSQVPSGGAGGTDTQYF
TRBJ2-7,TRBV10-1,CASSGDRAYEQYF
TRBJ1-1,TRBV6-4,CASSEGRYTEAFF
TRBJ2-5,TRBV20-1,CSASSGGPGETQYF
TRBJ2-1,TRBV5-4,CASSRRRVESNEQFF
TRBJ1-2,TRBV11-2,CASSLDQGQGYYGYTF
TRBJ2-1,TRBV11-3,CASGGTNNEQFF
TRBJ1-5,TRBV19,CASSNGQGNQPQHF
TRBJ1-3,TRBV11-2,CASSLHYSGAGNTIYF
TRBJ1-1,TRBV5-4,CASSFGVATEAFF
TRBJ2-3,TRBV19,CASSIGTMGTDTQYF
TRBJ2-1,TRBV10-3,CAISESPDRDEQFF
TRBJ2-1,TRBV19,CASSIGYYSSYNEQFF
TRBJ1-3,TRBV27,CASSLSPGWSGNTIYF
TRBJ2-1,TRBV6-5,CASRLSSYNEQFF
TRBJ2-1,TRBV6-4,CASSDSTGGIDEQFF
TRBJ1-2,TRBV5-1,CASSGRNYGYTF
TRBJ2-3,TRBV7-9,CASSLRRQPGEEQYF
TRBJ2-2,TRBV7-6,CASSLSRVTGELFF
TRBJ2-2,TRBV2,CASSWDTSNTGELFF
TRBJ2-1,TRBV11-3,CASSPGGVPNEQFF
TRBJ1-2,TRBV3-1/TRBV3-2,CASSQDGAVYGYTF
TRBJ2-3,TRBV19,CASSGLAGATLFVDTQYF
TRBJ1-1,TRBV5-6,CASSLGHAATEAFF
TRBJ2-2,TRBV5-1,CASSLVSSGTGELFF
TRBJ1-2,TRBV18,CASSPPVREDGYTF
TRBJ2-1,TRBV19,CASSDSTSYNEQFF
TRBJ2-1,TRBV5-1,CASSELLDNEQFF
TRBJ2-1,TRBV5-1,CASSPSGAHNNEQFF
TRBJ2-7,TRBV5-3,CARSLFPPEERTPAVQQYF
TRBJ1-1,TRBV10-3,CAISESPGDTEAFF
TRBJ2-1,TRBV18,CASSPSAGGRDEQFF
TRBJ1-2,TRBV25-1,CASSELRDNYGYTF
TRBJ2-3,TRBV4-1,CASSQEGASDTQYF
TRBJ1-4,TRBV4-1,CASSNIRRVEEKLFF
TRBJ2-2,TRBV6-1,CASSDRRGQGTGELFF
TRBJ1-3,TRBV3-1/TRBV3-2,CASSQESRAGNTIYF